The 3 T cell receptor beta chains reported below all come from one sample, sequenced in a study of T cell repertoires in cytomegalovirus infection. TCRdb re-analysed the reads in MiXCR, keeping a single row per CDR3 protein. The sample has hundreds of thousands of distinct CDR3 sequences; roughly 15% are singletons. Sample: PBMCs. The receptors were sampled from a human donor in good health (CMV status not recorded). Some clones in this sample may be carry-over from other donors' samples.

This clonotype was seen a handful of times. This rearrangement joins TRBV3-1 to TRBJ2-3, with TRBD2 identical over 7 bases. Germline loops: CDR1 LGHDT, CDR2 YNNKEL (reference sequence). The CDR3 runs to 15 residues. The V gene end was trimmed by 5 bases and the J gene end by 1 base; junction bases not matched to a gene: 6. In DNA, the CDR3 is TGTGCCAGCAGCTCGACTAGCAGGGGCACAGATACGCAGTATTTT. Protein: CASSSTSRGTDTQYF.

This clonotype has a count of ten or more. The CDR3 region has the DNA TGTGCCAGCAGCGCCGGCGGCGGTTCTTACGAGCAGTACTTC. It translates to CASSAGGGSYEQYF. This chain uses TRBV7-6 with TRBJ2-7; D is undetermined. The CDR3 loop spans 14 amino acids. Germline CDR1 is SGHVS and CDR2 is FNYEAQ. Trimming took 5 bases from V and 4 from J, leaving 15 bases between them.

This clonotype was seen ten or more times. The chain carries TRBV4-1 and TRBJ1-5; 10 bases are a match to TRBD1. V was clipped by 3 bases and J by 7 bases; unmatched bases: 9. The CDR3 loop spans 16 amino acids. Germline-derived CDR1 and CDR2 are MGHRA and YSYEKL. CDR3 loop: CASSQDDRGRGQPQHF. CDR3 bases: TGCGCCAGCAGCCAGGACGACAGGGGGCGAGGGCAGCCCCAGCATTTT.